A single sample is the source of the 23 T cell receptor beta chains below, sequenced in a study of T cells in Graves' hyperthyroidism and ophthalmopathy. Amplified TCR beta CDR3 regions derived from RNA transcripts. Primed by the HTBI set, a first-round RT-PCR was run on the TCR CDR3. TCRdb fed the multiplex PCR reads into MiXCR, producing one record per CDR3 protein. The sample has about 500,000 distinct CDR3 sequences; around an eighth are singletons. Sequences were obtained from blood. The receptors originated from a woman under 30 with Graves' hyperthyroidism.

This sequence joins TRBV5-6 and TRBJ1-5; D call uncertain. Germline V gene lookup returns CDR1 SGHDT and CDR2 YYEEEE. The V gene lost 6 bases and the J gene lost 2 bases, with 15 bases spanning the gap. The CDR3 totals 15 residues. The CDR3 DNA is TGTGCCAGCAACAAACAGAGAACAGGCAATCAGCCCCAGCATTTT. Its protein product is CASNKQRTGNQPQHF.

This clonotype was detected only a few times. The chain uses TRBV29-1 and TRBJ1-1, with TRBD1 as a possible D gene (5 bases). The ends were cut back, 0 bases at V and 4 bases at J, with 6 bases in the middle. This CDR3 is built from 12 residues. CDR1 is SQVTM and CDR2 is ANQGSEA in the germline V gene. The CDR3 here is CSVEEGATEAFF. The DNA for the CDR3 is TGCAGCGTTGAAGAAGGGGCCACTGAAGCTTTCTTT. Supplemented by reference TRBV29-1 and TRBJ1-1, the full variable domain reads SAVISQKPSRDICQRGTSLTIQCQVDSQVTMMFWYRQQPGQSLTLIATANQGSEATYESGFVIDKFPISRPNLTFSTLTVSNMSPEDSSIYLCSVEEGATEAFFGQGTRLTVV.

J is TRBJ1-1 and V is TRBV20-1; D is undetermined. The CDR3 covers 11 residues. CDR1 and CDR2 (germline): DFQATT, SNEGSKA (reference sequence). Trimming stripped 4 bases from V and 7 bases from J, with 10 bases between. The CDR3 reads CSAILGSEAFF. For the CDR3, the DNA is TGCAGTGCTATCCTAGGGAGTGAAGCTTTCTTT.

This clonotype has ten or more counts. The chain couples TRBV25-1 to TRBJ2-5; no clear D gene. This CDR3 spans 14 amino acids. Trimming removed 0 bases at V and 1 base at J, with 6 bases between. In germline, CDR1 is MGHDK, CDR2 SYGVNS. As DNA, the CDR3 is TGTGCCAGCAGTGAATATTCAGTCCAAGAGACCCAGTACTTC. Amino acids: CASSEYSVQETQYF.

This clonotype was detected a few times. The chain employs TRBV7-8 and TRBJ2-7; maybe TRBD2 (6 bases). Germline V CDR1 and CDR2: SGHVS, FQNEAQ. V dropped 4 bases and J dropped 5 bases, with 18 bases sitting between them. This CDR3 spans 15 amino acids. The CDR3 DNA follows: TGTGCCAGCAGCTCCTCCCGGGACTTTAGAAACGAGCAGTACGTC. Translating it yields CASSSSRDFRNEQYV.

The CDR3 DNA reads TGCGCCAGCAGCTTGGCTAGCGGGAGGCCCTTCTCCGAGCAGTACTTC. This sequence encodes CASSLASGRPFSEQYF. The V call is TRBV5-1, the J call TRBJ2-7; 11 nucleotides align to TRBD2. The CDR3 runs 16 residues. The V segment lost 0 bases and the J segment 6 bases; nucleotides outside the gene matches: 8. Germline CDR1 reads SGHRS; CDR2 reads YFSETQ. The full variable domain, rest sourced from reference TRBV5-1 and TRBJ2-7, is KAGVTQTPRYLIKTRGQQVTLSCSPISGHRSVSWYQQTPGQGLQFLFEYFSETQRNKGNFPGRFSGRQFSNSRSEMNVSTLELGDSALYLCASSLASGRPFSEQYFGPGTRLTVT.

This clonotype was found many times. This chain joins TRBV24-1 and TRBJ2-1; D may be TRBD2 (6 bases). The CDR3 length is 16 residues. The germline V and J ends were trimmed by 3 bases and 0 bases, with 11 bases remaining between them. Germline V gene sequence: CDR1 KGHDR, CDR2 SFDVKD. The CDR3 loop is CATSDRDGSSYNEQFF. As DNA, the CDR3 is TGTGCCACCAGTGATCGGGACGGGAGCTCCTACAATGAGCAGTTCTTC.

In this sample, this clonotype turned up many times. The CDR3 nucleotides are TGTGCCACCCAGACTGGTAACTATGGCTACACCTTC. Its protein is CATQTGNYGYTF. The chain carries TRBV19 and TRBJ1-2; D ambiguous. In germline, CDR1 is LNHDA, CDR2 SQIVND (reference sequence). Trimming cost V 10 bases and J 1 base, with 10 bases left between them. The CDR3 contains 12 residues.

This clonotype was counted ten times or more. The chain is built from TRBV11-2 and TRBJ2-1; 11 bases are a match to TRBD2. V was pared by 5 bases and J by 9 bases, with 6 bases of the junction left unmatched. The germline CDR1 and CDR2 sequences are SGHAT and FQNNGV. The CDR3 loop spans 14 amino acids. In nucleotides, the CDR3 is TGTGCCAGCAGCGTAGCGGGAGGGGACGGTGAGCAGTTCTTC. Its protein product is CASSVAGGDGEQFF.

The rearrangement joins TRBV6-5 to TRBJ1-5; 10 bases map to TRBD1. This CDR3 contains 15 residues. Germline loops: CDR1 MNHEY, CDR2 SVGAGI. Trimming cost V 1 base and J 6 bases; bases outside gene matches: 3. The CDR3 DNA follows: TGTGCCAGCAGTTACTTGACAGGGGGCTCTCAGCCCCAGCATTTT. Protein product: CASSYLTGGSQPQHF.

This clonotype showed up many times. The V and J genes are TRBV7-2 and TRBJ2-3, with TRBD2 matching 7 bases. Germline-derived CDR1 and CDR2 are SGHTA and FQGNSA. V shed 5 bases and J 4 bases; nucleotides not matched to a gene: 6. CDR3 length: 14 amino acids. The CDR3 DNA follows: TGTGCCAGCAGCCCAGGACTAGGTCCAGATACGCAGTATTTT. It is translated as CASSPGLGPDTQYF.

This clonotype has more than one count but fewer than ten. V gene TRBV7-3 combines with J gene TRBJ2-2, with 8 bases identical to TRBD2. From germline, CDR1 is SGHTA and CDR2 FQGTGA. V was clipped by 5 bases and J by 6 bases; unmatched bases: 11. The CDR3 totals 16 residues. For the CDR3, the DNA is TGTGCCAGCAGCCATTCCGGGACTAGTGGATCCGGGGAGCTGTTTTTT. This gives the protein CASSHSGTSGSGELFF.

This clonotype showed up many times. Here the CDR3 DNA reads TGTGCCTCAAACCGGGAGCCGGTTAGCGAGCAGTACTTC. Its protein product is CASNREPVSEQYF. The chain couples TRBV2 to TRBJ2-7; possible D gene TRBD2, 6 bases. Trimming removed 11 bases from V and 6 bases from J, with 20 bases in between. The CDR3 is 13 amino acids. From germline, CDR1 is SNHLY and CDR2 FYNNEI.

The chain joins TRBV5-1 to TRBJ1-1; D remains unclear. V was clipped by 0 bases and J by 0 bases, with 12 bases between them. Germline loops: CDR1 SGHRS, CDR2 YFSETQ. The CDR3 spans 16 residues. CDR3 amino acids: CASSLAGEVMNTEAFF. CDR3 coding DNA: TGCGCCAGCAGCTTGGCCGGGGAGGTTATGAACACTGAAGCTTTCTTT. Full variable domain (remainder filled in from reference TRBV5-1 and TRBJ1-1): KAGVTQTPRYLIKTRGQQVTLSCSPISGHRSVSWYQQTPGQGLQFLFEYFSETQRNKGNFPGRFSGRQFSNSRSEMNVSTLELGDSALYLCASSLAGEVMNTEAFFGQGTRLTVV.

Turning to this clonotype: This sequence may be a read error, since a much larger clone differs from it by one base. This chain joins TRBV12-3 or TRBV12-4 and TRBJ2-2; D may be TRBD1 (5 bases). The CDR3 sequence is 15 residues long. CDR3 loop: CAISFVRANTGELFF. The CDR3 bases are TGTGCCATCAGTTTCGTCAGGGCTAACACCGGGGAGCTGTTTTTT.

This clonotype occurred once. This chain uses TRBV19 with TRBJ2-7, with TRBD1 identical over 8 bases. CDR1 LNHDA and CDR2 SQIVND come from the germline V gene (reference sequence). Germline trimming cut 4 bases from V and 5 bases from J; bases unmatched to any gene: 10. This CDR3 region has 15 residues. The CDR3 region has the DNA TGTGCCAGTAGTAATCCCCAGGGGGCTCTGGACGAGCAGTACTTC. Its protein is CASSNPQGALDEQYF.

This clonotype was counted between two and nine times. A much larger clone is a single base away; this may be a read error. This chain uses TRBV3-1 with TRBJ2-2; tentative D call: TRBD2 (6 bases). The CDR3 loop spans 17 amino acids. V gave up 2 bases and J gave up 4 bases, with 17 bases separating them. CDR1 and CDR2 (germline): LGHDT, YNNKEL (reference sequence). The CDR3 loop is CASSQISTGGSTGELFF. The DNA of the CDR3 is TGTGCCAGCAGCCAAATATCCACCGGGGGATCCACCGGGGAGCTGTTTTTT. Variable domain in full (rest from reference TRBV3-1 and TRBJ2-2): DTAVSQTPKYLVTQMGNDKSIKCEQNLGHDTMYWYKQDSKKFLKIMFSYNNKELIINETVPNRFSPKSPDKAHLNLHINSLELGDSAVYFCASSQISTGGSTGELFFGEGSRLTVL.

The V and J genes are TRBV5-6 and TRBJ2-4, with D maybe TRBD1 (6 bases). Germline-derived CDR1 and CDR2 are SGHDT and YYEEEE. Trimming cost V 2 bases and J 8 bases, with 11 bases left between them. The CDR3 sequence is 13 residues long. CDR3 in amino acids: CASSLGGWDIQYF. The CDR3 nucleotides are TGTGCCAGCAGCTTAGGGGGATGGGACATTCAGTACTTC.

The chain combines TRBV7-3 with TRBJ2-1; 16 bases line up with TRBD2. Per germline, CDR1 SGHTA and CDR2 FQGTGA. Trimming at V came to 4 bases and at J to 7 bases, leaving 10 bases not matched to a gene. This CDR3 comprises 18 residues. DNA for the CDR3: TGTGCCAGCAGCTCCACCGGGACTAGCGGGAGGGCCGGGAATGAGCAGTTCTTC. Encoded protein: CASSSTGTSGRAGNEQFF.

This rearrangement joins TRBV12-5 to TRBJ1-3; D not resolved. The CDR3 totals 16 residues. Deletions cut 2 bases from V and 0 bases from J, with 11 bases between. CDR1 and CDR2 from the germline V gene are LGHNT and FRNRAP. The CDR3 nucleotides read TGTGCTAGTGGTTTGTTTAGGACGGCCTCTGGAAACACCATATATTTT. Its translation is CASGLFRTASGNTIYF.

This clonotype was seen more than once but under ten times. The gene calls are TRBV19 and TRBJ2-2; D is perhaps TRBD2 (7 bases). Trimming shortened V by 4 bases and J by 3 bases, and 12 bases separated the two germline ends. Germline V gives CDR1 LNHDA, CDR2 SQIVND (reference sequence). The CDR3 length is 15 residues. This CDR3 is CASSRGGAYTGELFF. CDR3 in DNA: TGTGCCAGTAGTAGGGGGGGCGCCTACACCGGGGAGCTGTTTTTT. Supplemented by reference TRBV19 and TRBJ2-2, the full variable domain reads DGGITQSPKYLFRKEGQNVTLSCEQNLNHDAMYWYRQDPGQGLRLIYYSQIVNDFQKGDIAEGYSVSREKKESFPLTVTSAQKNPTAFYLCASSRGGAYTGELFFGEGSRLTVL.

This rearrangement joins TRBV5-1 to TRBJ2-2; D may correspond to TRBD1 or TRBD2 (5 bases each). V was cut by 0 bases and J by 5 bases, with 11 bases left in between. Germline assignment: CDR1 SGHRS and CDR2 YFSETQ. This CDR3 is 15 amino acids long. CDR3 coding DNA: TGCGCCAGCAGCTTGGAGGTCGGGGCTACCGGGGAGCTGTTTTTT. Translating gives CASSLEVGATGELFF.

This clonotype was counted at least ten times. The CDR3 region has the DNA TGTGCCAGCAAAGGGAGTGGCGAGCAGTACGTC. This gives the protein CASKGSGEQYV. J is TRBJ2-7 and V is TRBV6-2 or TRBV6-3; D might be TRBD2 (5 bases). CDR1 is MNHEY and CDR2 is SVGEGT in the germline V gene. The CDR3 totals 11 residues. Trimming pared 7 bases from V and 6 bases from J, leaving 10 bases between.